Each of the 4 T cell receptor beta chains below was sequenced from the same sample in a study of CD8 T cells in acute hepatitis C reinfection. Findings and limits, study-wide: Preferential TRBV04 and TRBV06 usage appeared in all groups and was not explained by the naive pool.

Sample time point: at least 347 days after estimated infection, following spontaneous clearance. The hepatitis C virus-specific receptor repertoire was characterized directly ex vivo, with no prior expansion in culture. This table comes from immunoSEQ multiplex PCR, and its TCRdb copy is limited to in-frame clones, with some not included. The sample carries 2,000 to 3,000 clones, approximately 67% recorded once. The sample consisted of HCV NS3-1073 tetramer-sorted CD8+ T cells from PBMCs, taken at follow-up. These receptors originate from a man aged 35 to 55 who spontaneously cleared hepatitis C infection.

The rearrangement joins TRBV29-1 to TRBJ1-2; 7 nucleotides match TRBD1. This CDR3 contains 11 residues. V shed 8 bases and J 3 bases; nucleotides not matched to a gene: 3. From germline, CDR1 is SQVTM and CDR2 ANQGSEA. CDR3 sequence reads: CSTGQDYGYTF. CDR3 nucleotide sequence: TGCAGCACCGGACAGGACTATGGCTACACCTTC. Combining the CDR3 with reference TRBV29-1 and TRBJ1-2 gives the whole variable domain SAVISQKPSRDICQRGTSLTIQCQVDSQVTMMFWYRQQPGQSLTLIATANQGSEATYESGFVIDKFPISRPNLTFSTLTVSNMSPEDSSIYLCSTGQDYGYTFGSGTRLTVV.

The chain uses TRBV7-9 and TRBJ2-1; 7 bases fit TRBD2. The CDR3 consists of 16 residues. CDR1 and CDR2 (germline): SEHNR, FQNEAQ (reference sequence). Losses at the gene ends were 4 bases for V and 9 bases for J; bases not matched to a gene: 15. The CDR3 sequence: CASSSPGGRQFIEQFF. CDR3 coding DNA: TGTGCCAGCAGCTCCCCCGGCGGGAGACAATTTATTGAGCAGTTCTTC.

The chain has TRBV7-6 and TRBJ2-1; tentative D call: TRBD2 (6 bases). The CDR3 has 18 residues. The V gene lost 0 bases and the J gene lost 7 bases, with 22 bases spanning the gap. Germline V lookup: CDR1 SGHVS, CDR2 FNYEAQ. The CDR3, as DNA: TGTGCCAGCAGCTTAGCTGTCGGGGGAGATATATCCGGTAATGAGCAGTTCTTC. It translates to CASSLAVGGDISGNEQFF.

The CDR3: CSASLAGGHYNEQFF. The CDR3 bases are TGCAGCGCCTCTTTAGCGGGAGGACACTACAATGAGCAGTTCTTC. This sequence joins TRBV29-1 and TRBJ2-1; 10 nucleotides align to TRBD2. The ends lost 7 bases at V and 3 bases at J; junction bases unmatched: 9. Germline CDR1 SQVTM, CDR2 ANQGSEA. The CDR3 totals 15 residues.